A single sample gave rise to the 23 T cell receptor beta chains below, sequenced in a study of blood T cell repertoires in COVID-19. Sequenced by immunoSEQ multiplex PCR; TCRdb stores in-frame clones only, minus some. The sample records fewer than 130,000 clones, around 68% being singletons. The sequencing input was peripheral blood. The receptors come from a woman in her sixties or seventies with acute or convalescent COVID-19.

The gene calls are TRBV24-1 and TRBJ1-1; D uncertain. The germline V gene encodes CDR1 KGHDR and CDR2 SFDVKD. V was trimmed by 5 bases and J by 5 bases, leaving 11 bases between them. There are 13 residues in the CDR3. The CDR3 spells CATSAGPGTEAFF. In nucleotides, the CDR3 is TGTGCCACCAGTGCAGGCCCTGGGACTGAAGCTTTCTTT.

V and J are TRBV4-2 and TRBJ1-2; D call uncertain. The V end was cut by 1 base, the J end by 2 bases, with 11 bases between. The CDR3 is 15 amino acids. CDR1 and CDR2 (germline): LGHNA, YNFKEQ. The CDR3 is CASSQVEEGNYGYTF. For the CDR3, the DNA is TGTGCCAGCAGCCAAGTCGAGGAAGGCAACTATGGCTACACCTTC.

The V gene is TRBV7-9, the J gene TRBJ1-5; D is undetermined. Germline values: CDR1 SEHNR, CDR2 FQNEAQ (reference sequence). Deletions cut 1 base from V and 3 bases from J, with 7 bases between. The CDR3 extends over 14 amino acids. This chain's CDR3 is CASSLGNTNQPQHF. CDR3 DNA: TGTGCCAGCAGCTTAGGTAACACCAATCAGCCCCAGCATTTT.

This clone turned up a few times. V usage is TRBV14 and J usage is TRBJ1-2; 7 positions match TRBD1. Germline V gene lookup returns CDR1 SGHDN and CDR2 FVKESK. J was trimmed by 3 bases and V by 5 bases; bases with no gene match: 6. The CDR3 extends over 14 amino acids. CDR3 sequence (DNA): TGTGCCAGCAGCGATACAGGGGTTTACTATGGCTACACCTTC. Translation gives CASSDTGVYYGYTF.

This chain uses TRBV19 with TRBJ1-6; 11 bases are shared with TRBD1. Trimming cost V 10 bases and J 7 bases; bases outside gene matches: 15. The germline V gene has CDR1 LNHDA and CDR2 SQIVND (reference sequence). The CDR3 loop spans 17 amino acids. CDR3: CATKGSWTGGRNSPLHF. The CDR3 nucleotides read TGTGCCACTAAGGGAAGTTGGACAGGGGGCCGCAATTCACCCCTCCACTTT.

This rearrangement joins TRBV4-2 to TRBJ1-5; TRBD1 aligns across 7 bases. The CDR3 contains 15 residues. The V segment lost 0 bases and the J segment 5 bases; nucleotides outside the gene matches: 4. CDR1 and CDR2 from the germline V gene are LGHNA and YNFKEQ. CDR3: CASSQDDQGDQPQHF. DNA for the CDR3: TGTGCCAGCAGCCAAGATGACCAGGGGGATCAGCCCCAGCATTTT.

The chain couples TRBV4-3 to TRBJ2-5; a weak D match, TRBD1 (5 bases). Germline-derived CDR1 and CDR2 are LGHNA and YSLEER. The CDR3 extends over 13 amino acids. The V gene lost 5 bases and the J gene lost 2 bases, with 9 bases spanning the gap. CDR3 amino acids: CASSVTVQETQYF. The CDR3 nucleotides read TGCGCCAGCAGCGTGACAGTTCAAGAGACCCAGTACTTC.

The CDR3 spells CASSAYRAVDNEQFF. CDR3 coding DNA: TGTGCCAGCAGCGCCTACAGGGCGGTGGACAATGAGCAGTTCTTC. This chain connects TRBV9 to TRBJ2-1, with D perhaps TRBD1 (6 bases). CDR1 is SGDLS, CDR2 YYNGEE, per germline. The CDR3 has 15 residues. Trimming stripped 3 bases from V and 5 bases from J, with 15 bases between.

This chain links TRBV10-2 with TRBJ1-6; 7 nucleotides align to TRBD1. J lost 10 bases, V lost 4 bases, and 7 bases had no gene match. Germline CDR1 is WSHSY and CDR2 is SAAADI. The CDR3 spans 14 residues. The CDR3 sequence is CASSVQGSVSPLHF. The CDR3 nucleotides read TGCGCCAGCAGTGTACAGGGGAGTGTCTCACCCCTCCACTTT.

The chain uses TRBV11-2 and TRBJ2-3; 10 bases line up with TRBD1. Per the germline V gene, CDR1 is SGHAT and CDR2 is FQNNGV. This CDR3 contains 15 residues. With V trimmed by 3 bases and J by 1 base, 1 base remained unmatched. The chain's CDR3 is CASSFGTGGTDTQYF. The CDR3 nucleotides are TGTGCCAGCAGCTTTGGGACAGGGGGCACAGATACGCAGTATTTT.

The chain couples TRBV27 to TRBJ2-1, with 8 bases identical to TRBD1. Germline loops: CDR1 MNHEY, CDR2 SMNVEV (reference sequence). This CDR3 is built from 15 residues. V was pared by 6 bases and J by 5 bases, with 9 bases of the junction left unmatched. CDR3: CASSSAGTGNNEQFF. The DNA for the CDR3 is TGTGCCAGCAGCTCTGCCGGGACAGGCAACAATGAGCAGTTCTTC.

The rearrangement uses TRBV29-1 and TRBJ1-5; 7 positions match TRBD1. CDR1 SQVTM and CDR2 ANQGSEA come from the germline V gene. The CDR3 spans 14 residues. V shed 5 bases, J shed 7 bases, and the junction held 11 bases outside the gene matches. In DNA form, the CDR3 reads TGCAGCGTTACACTAACAGGGGTTGGACAGCCCCAGCATTTT. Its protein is CSVTLTGVGQPQHF.

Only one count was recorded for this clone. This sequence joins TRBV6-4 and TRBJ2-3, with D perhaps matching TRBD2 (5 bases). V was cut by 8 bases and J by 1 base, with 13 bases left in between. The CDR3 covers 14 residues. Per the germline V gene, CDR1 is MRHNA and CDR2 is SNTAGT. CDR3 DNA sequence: TGTGCCAGCGCGGAGGCGAGCGGCACAGATACGCAGTATTTT. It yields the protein CASAEASGTDTQYF.

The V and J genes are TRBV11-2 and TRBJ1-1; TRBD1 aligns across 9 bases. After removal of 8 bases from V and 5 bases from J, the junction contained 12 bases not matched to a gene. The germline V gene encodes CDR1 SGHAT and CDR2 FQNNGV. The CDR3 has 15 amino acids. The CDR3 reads CASSTRTGAGTEAFF. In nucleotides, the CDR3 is TGTGCCAGCTCGACACGGACAGGGGCCGGGACTGAAGCTTTCTTT.

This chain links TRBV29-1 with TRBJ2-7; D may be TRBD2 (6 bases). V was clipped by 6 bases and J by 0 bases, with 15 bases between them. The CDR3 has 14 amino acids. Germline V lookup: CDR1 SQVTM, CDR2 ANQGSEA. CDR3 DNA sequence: TGCAGCGTCCACCGAGGAGGGGACTCCTACGAGCAGTACTTC. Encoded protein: CSVHRGGDSYEQYF.

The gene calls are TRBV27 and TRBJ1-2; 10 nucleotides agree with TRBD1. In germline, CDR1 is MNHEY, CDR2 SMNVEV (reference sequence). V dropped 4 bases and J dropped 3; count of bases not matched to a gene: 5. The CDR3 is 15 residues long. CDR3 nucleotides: TGTGCCAGCAGTTCCCGAGGGACAGGGGACTATGGCTACACCTTC. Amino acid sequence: CASSSRGTGDYGYTF.

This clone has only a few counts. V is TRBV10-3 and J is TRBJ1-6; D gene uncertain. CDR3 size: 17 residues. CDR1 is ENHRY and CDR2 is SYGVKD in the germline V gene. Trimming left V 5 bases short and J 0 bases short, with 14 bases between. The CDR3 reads CAISPASGSSYNSPLHF. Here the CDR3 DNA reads TGTGCCATCAGTCCCGCCAGTGGGAGCTCCTATAATTCACCCCTCCACTTT.

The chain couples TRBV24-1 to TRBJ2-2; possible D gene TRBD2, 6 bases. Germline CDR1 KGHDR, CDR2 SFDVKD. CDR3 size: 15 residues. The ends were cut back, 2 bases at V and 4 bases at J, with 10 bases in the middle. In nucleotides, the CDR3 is TGTGCCACCAGTGATTCCGGGGACTTCACCGGGGAGCTGTTTTTT. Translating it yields CATSDSGDFTGELFF.

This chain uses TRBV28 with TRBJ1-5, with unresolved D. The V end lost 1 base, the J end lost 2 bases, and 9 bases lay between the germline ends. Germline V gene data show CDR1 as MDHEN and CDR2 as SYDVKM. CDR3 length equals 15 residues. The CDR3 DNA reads TGTGCCAGCAGTTTATCCCGGTTGGGCAATCAGCCCCAGCATTTT. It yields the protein CASSLSRLGNQPQHF.

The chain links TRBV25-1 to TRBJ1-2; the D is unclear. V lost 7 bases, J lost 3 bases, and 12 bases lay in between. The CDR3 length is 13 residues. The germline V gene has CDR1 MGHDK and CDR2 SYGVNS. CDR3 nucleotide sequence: TGTGCCAGCAACGAGGGAAGAGACTATGGCTACACCTTC. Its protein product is CASNEGRDYGYTF.

The CDR3 region is CASSRGEYEQYF. Written as DNA, the CDR3 is TGTGCCAGCAGCAGGGGAGAATACGAGCAGTACTTC. V gene TRBV12-3 or TRBV12-4 combines with J gene TRBJ2-7; D is perhaps TRBD1 (6 bases). Trimming took 6 bases from V and 4 from J, leaving 10 bases between them. This CDR3 comprises 12 residues.

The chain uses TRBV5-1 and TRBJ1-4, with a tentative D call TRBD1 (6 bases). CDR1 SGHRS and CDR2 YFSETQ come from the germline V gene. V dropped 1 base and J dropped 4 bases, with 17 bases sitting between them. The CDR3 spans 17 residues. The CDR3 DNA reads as TGCGCCAGCAGCTTGAGGTCAGGGGAGACGGGTAATGAAAAACTGTTTTTT. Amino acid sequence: CASSLRSGETGNEKLFF.

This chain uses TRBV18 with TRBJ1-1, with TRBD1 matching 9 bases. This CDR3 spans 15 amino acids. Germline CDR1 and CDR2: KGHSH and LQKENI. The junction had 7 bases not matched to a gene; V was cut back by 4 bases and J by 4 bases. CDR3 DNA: TGTGCCAGCTCACGACTTCCGGGACAGGGCACTGAAGCTTTCTTT. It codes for CASSRLPGQGTEAFF.